This T cell receptor beta chain was profiled in a study of T cell responses to AZD1222 COVID-19 vaccine. Study outcomes and limitations: White British donors predominated, females outnumbered males, and clonal diversity was possibly underestimated. Dominant CD4 TCR responses targeted spike regions 160-218 and 743-854. AZD1222 recipients seropositive at baseline numbered only six or seven.

Trimming removed 5 bases from V and 3 bases from J, with 11 bases in between. The CDR3 is made up of 13 amino acids. CDR1 and CDR2 (germline): GTSNPN, SVGIG (reference sequence). Second-dose recipients at about 4 or about 12 weeks were treated as one pooled group. Sequenced by immunoSEQ multiplex PCR; TCRdb stores in-frame clones only, minus some. The sample has approximately 150,000 clones, 85% to 90% seen once; the top ten hold about 4.9%. In the case of this clone: As yet, its antigen is unknown.

The sequence derives from an adult who received the AZD1222 COVID-19 vaccine. The specimen comprised peripheral blood, sampled 28 days after the second AZD1222 dose. This chain connects TRBV30 to TRBJ1-5; maybe TRBD1 (5 bases). The CDR3: CAWEDSFNQPQHF. As DNA, the CDR3 is TGTGCCTGGGAAGACAGCTTCAATCAGCCCCAGCATTTT.